This T cell receptor (delta chain) originates from a study of γδ T cells in repeated Plasmodium falciparum infection. CDR3 length: 22 residues. CDR1 and CDR2 (germline): GEAIGNYY, EKD. TCRdb re-called the multiplex PCR reads through CATT. Seen here are tens of thousands of delta-chain clones, approximately 0.92% observed once, and the top ten hold approximately 9.6%. This clone was observed a few times. The protein that TCRdb holds for this DNA derives from a much larger clone and differs from the translated DNA at residue 3, which likely indicates a read error; the protein shown here is translated from the DNA. Vgamma9/Vdelta2+ and Vdelta2-negative gammadelta T cells were flow-sorted from PBMC for bulk sequencing.

The sequence derives from a pool of human donors (malaria-infected and uninfected, not separated). Input material: gamma-delta T cells from blood. V usage is TRDV2 and J usage is TRDJ3; 10 bases align to TRDD3. As TCRdb names no J gene, one was assigned here on the basis of a DNA match to germline. This CDR3 is CAYDTGQYWGMFASWDTRQMFF. In DNA, the CDR3 is TGTGCCTATGACACCGGACAGTACTGGGGGATGTTCGCTTCCTGGGACACCCGACAGATGTTTTTC.